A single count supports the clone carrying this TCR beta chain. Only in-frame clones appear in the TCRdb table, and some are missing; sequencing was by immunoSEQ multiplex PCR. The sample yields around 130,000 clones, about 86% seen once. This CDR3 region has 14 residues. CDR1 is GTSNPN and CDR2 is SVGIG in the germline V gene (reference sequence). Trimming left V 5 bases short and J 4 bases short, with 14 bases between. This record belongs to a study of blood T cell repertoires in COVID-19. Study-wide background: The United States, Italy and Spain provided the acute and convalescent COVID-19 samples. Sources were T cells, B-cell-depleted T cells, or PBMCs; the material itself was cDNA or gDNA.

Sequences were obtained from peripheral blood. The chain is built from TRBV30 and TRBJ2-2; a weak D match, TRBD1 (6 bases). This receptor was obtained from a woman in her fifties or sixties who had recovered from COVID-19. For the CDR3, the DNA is TGTGCCTGGCGAGGGCAGGGGTCCACCGGGGAGCTGTTTTTT. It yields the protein CAWRGQGSTGELFF.